Each of the 19 T cell receptor beta chains below was sequenced from the same sample in a study of PD-L1 blockade in urothelial cancer (dated by TCRdb to 2016 to 2017). The method behind the library was the immunoSEQ multiplex PCR assay. TCRdb took this table from immuneACCESS and kept in-frame rearrangements with V and J called. Such tables lack part of the clones; where checked against another copy, unresolved V genes explain under half of the gap, and the rest is unexplained. The sample has approximately 52,000 clones on record, 65% to 90% of them singletons. The ten largest account for 15% to 19% of the sample. This specimen's time point label, per the study, means: pretreatment peripheral blood. This sample comprised PBMCs, obtained around atezolizumab (anti-PD-L1) treatment. The receptors come from a man between 65 and 79 years old with urothelial cancer.

The chain has TRBV2 and TRBJ1-1; a possible D gene is TRBD1 (6 bases). With 2 bases removed from V and 1 base from J, the gap between germline ends came to 11 bases. CDR3 length equals 15 residues. CDR1 is SNHLY, CDR2 FYNNEI, per germline. CDR3 residues: CASSEQGLENTEAFF. CDR3 nucleotides: TGTGCCAGCAGTGAACAGGGGCTTGAGAACACTGAAGCTTTCTTT.

The gene calls are TRBV18 and TRBJ2-7; 7 nucleotides align to TRBD2. Germline V gives CDR1 KGHSH, CDR2 LQKENI. This CDR3 comprises 15 residues. The trim removed 2 bases at V and 2 bases at J, leaving 6 bases unmatched. In DNA, the CDR3 is TGTGCCAGCTCACCAAATAGCGGGTCCCCCTACGAGCAGTACTTC. This encodes CASSPNSGSPYEQYF.

This clone was seen only once. The chain joins TRBV10-3 to TRBJ2-7; the match to TRBD1 covers 10 bases. Losses at the gene ends were 10 bases for V and 5 bases for J; bases not matched to a gene: 5. The germline V gene encodes CDR1 ENHRY and CDR2 SYGVKD. This CDR3 has 12 amino acids. The CDR3 loop is CASEGQGNEQYF. Written as DNA, the CDR3 is TGTGCCAGCGAGGGACAGGGGAACGAGCAGTACTTC.

The V and J genes are TRBV29-1 and TRBJ2-3; D is unresolved. Germline V gives CDR1 SQVTM, CDR2 ANQGSEA. V was clipped by 4 bases and J by 2 bases, with 7 bases between them. This CDR3 is 12 amino acids long. CDR3 protein: CSVAQPTDTQYF. In nucleotides, the CDR3 is TGCAGCGTTGCACAGCCCACAGATACGCAGTATTTT.

V is TRBV5-1 and J is TRBJ1-2, with 8 bases lining up with TRBD1. Germline V lookup: CDR1 SGHRS, CDR2 YFSETQ. Trimming removed 4 bases from V and 5 bases from J; junction bases left unmatched: 7. The length of the CDR3 is 14 residues. CDR3 protein: CASSPRTGLYGYTF. The CDR3 region has the DNA TGCGCCAGCAGCCCGCGGACAGGGCTGTATGGCTACACCTTC. Combining the CDR3 with reference TRBV5-1 and TRBJ1-2 gives the whole variable domain KAGVTQTPRYLIKTRGQQVTLSCSPISGHRSVSWYQQTPGQGLQFLFEYFSETQRNKGNFPGRFSGRQFSNSRSEMNVSTLELGDSALYLCASSPRTGLYGYTFGSGTRLTVV.

This chain connects TRBV6-9 to TRBJ2-3; tentative D call: TRBD1 (6 bases). Trimming shortened V by 0 bases and J by 14 bases, and 36 bases separated the two germline ends. The CDR3 is made up of 20 amino acids. The germline CDR1 and CDR2 sequences are MNHGY and SVAAGI. DNA for the CDR3: TGTGCCAGCAGTTATTCCGCCTCGGTCCGGGACACAAACCTAGGGAGATACGCGTATTTT. Protein product: CASSYSASVRDTNLGRYAYF.

This clone appeared a single time. This rearrangement joins TRBV18 to TRBJ2-4, with D possibly TRBD2 on 5 matching bases. Germline V gives CDR1 KGHSH, CDR2 LQKENI. V was shortened by 1 base and J by 0 bases, with 7 bases between the two germline ends. The CDR3 runs 15 residues. CDR3 DNA sequence: TGTGCCAGCTCACCACGGGGAGTAGCCAAAAACATTCAGTACTTC. Amino acid sequence: CASSPRGVAKNIQYF. The whole variable domain, remainder taken from reference TRBV18 and TRBJ2-4, is NAGVMQNPRHLVRRRGQEARLRCSPMKGHSHVYWYRQLPEEGLKFMVYLQKENIIDESGMPKERFSAEFPKEGPSILRIQQVVRGDSAAYFCASSPRGVAKNIQYFGAGTRLSVL.

The chain employs TRBV30 and TRBJ2-5, with TRBD2 matching over 9 bases. This CDR3 contains 13 residues. V lost 4 bases and J lost 5; bases outside the gene matches: 5. The V gene's germline CDR1 is GTSNPN and CDR2 SVGIG (reference sequence). CDR3 region: CAWNRAGGETQYF. CDR3 nucleotide sequence: TGTGCCTGGAATCGGGCGGGGGGGGAGACCCAGTACTTC.

J is TRBJ1-4 and V is TRBV27; 8 bases map to TRBD1. With V trimmed by 6 bases and J by 4 bases, 4 bases remained unmatched. Germline V gene sequence: CDR1 MNHEY, CDR2 SMNVEV (reference sequence). The length of the CDR3 is 14 residues. The CDR3 region is CASRRTGINEKLFF. The CDR3 region has the DNA TGTGCCAGCAGGCGGACAGGGATTAATGAAAAACTGTTTTTT.

This chain uses TRBV4-1 with TRBJ1-5; D may be TRBD1 (6 bases). Germline assignment: CDR1 MGHRA and CDR2 YSYEKL. Between the trimmed V and J ends, which lost 6 bases and 1 base, there was a span of 13 bases. The CDR3 runs 15 residues. The CDR3 loop reads CASSLGTRSNQPQHF. The CDR3 DNA reads as TGCGCCAGCAGTTTGGGGACAAGAAGCAATCAGCCCCAGCATTTT.

This CDR3 is CASTTLQGTGELFF. In DNA, the CDR3 is TGTGCCAGCACAACCTTACAGGGAACCGGGGAGCTGTTTTTT. This rearrangement joins TRBV27 to TRBJ2-2; perhaps TRBD1 as D (6 bases). Germline CDR1 is MNHEY and CDR2 is SMNVEV (reference sequence). V lost 7 bases and J 5 bases, leaving 14 bases between the germline ends. CDR3 size: 14 residues.

The chain links TRBV5-6 to TRBJ2-7, with D possibly being TRBD1 (6 bases). Trimming stripped 3 bases from V and 0 bases from J, with 13 bases between. The CDR3 runs 15 residues. Germline V gene data show CDR1 as SGHDT and CDR2 as YYEEEE. CDR3 protein: CASSWRQASSYEQYF. For the CDR3, the DNA is TGTGCCAGCAGCTGGAGACAGGCAAGCTCCTACGAGCAGTACTTC.

This sequence joins TRBV30 and TRBJ2-7, with D tentatively TRBD1 (5 bases). This CDR3 has 12 residues. Germline V gene sequence: CDR1 GTSNPN, CDR2 SVGIG (reference sequence). V lost 4 bases and J lost 0, with 7 bases in between. The CDR3 DNA reads as TGTGCCTGGACAGGGAACTCCTACGAGCAGTACTTC. Translated: CAWTGNSYEQYF.

The chain recombines TRBV29-1 with TRBJ2-7; the match to TRBD2 covers 7 bases. Trimming cost V 6 bases and J 3 bases; bases outside gene matches: 20. The V gene's germline CDR1 is SQVTM and CDR2 ANQGSEA. There are 17 residues in the CDR3. CDR3 amino acids: CSVRASLFRRESYEQYF. The CDR3 region has the DNA TGCAGCGTCAGAGCTAGTCTTTTTCGGCGGGAGAGCTACGAGCAGTACTTC.

The CDR3 DNA follows: TGTGCCAGCTCACCCGAGGTGAATCAGCCCCAGCATTTT. Protein: CASSPEVNQPQHF. The chain uses TRBV18 and TRBJ1-5; D gene uncertain. This CDR3 is built from 13 residues. CDR1 is KGHSH, CDR2 LQKENI, per germline. Trimming took 3 bases from V and 4 from J, leaving 7 bases between them.

The chain recombines TRBV11-2 with TRBJ1-1; no firm D call. CDR1 is SGHAT and CDR2 is FQNNGV in the germline V gene. Trimming shortened V by 5 bases and J by 1 base, and 8 bases separated the two germline ends. CDR3 length: 13 residues. CDR3 DNA: TGTGCCAGCAGCGCACGGAGGAACACTGAAGCTTTCTTT. Translated, it gives CASSARRNTEAFF.

The gene calls are TRBV28 and TRBJ1-1, with D unclear. This CDR3 has 14 residues. Per the germline V gene, CDR1 is MDHEN and CDR2 is SYDVKM. Trimming left V 11 bases short and J 1 base short, with 17 bases between. The CDR3 is CAVAGGRENTEAFF. The CDR3 DNA is TGTGCCGTCGCGGGCGGACGAGAGAACACTGAAGCTTTCTTT.

The chain uses TRBV5-1 and TRBJ1-2; D is undetermined. The length of the CDR3 is 14 residues. CDR1 and CDR2 from the germline V gene are SGHRS and YFSETQ. Trimming stripped 0 bases from V and 5 bases from J, with 11 bases between. CDR3 loop: CASSLGGTDYGYTF. In DNA form, the CDR3 reads TGCGCCAGCAGCTTGGGTGGCACCGATTATGGCTACACCTTC.

The chain combines TRBV28 with TRBJ2-1, with 13 positions matching TRBD2. Losses at the gene ends were 10 bases for V and 3 bases for J; bases not matched to a gene: 9. The germline gives CDR1 MDHEN, CDR2 SYDVKM. The CDR3 spans 16 residues. For the CDR3, the DNA is TGTGCCACCTTAGGACTAGCGGGAGAAGGCTACAATGAGCAGTTCTTC. Its protein product is CATLGLAGEGYNEQFF.